This T cell receptor beta chain was identified in a study of shared clonotypes between healthy human individuals. Overall study: The study drew on a couple of women and a few men aged 18 to 49 as donors.

The ends were cut back, 0 bases at V and 4 bases at J, with 11 bases in the middle. CDR1 SGDLS and CDR2 YYNGEE come from the germline V gene. This CDR3 is 15 amino acids long. Replicate PCRs were loaded with approximately 300 ng DNA from unsorted PBMC, around 30,000 T cell genomes. Spread over ten immunoSEQ deep assay plates, unsorted PBMC DNA underwent sequencing. Generated by immunoSEQ multiplex PCR, the TCRdb table keeps only in-frame clones and is missing some. There are more than 450,000 clones in the sample; 79% occur only once, and 10% to 15% lies in the top ten. For genomic DNA, unsorted samples relied on roughly 100 million PBMCs.

Source material: PBMCs. The TCR comes from a woman in her thirties or forties in good health. Some clones in this sample may be carry-over from other donors' samples. The chain employs TRBV9 and TRBJ1-3; tentatively, D is TRBD1 (6 bases). The chain's CDR3 is CASSVAGGGGNTIYF. In nucleotides, the CDR3 is TGTGCCAGCAGCGTAGCGGGAGGGGGAGGAAACACCATATATTTT. Combining the CDR3 with reference TRBV9 and TRBJ1-3 gives the whole variable domain DSGVTQTPKHLITATGQRVTLRCSPRSGDLSVYWYQQSLDQGLQFLIQYYNGEERAKGNILERFSAQQFPDLHSELNLSSLELGDSALYFCASSVAGGGGNTIYFGEGSWLTVV.